These 32 T cell receptor beta chains were all obtained from the same sample, sequenced in a study of human T cells and chemical hapten exposure. Total RNA extraction was carried out from unfractionated whole blood. TCRdb analysed the 5' RACE reads with MiXCR anew, one entry per CDR3 protein. The sample lists roughly 120,000 distinct CDR3 sequences; around a fifth were seen once. All receptors come from a human donor in good health.

The CDR3 reads CASSLPAGGLSNEQFF. The CDR3 bases are TGTGCCAGCAGTCTCCCTGCGGGAGGCCTCTCCAATGAGCAGTTCTTC. The V call is TRBV28, the J call TRBJ2-1; 8 bases align to TRBD2. The CDR3 length is 16 residues. V was pared by 5 bases and J by 6 bases, with 12 bases of the junction left unmatched. The germline V gene has CDR1 MDHEN and CDR2 SYDVKM.

The rearrangement links TRBV30 to TRBJ1-5; D might be TRBD1 (5 bases). CDR1 and CDR2 (germline): GTSNPN, SVGIG (reference sequence). V was clipped by 0 bases and J by 9 bases, with 18 bases between them. There are 15 residues in the CDR3. The CDR3 here is CAWSVRGARQGPQHF. In nucleotides, the CDR3 is TGTGCCTGGAGTGTAAGAGGGGCCCGTCAGGGGCCCCAGCATTTT.

The gene calls are TRBV10-2 and TRBJ2-7; TRBD2 might be the D (6 bases). The V end lost 7 bases, the J end lost 1 base, and 17 bases lay between the germline ends. In germline, CDR1 is WSHSY, CDR2 SAAADI. This CDR3 region has 15 residues. CDR3 DNA sequence: TGCGCCAGCAAGAGGGACTGGGAGGTATCCTACGAGCAGTACTTC. Amino acid sequence: CASKRDWEVSYEQYF.

This clonotype came up a few times. This chain links TRBV6-4 with TRBJ2-3, with D tentatively TRBD2 (5 bases). Trimming shortened V by 5 bases and J by 3 bases, and 12 bases separated the two germline ends. Germline V CDR1 and CDR2: MRHNA, SNTAGT. The CDR3 length is 14 residues. The DNA of the CDR3 is TGTGCCAGCAGTCACGGACGGGGTACAGATACGCAGTATTTT. This codes for CASSHGRGTDTQYF.

CDR3 in amino acids: CASSFRPSRDQETQYF. The CDR3 DNA follows: TGTGCCAGCAGCTTTCGCCCCTCCCGGGACCAAGAGACCCAGTACTTC. The V call is TRBV11-2, the J call TRBJ2-5; D is undetermined. Between the trimmed V and J ends, which lost 3 bases and 0 bases, there was a span of 14 bases. CDR1 and CDR2 (germline): SGHAT, FQNNGV. This CDR3 is 16 amino acids long.

J is TRBJ1-1 and V is TRBV3-1; D gene uncertain. The V and J ends lost 4 bases and 0 bases respectively, with 12 bases between them. The CDR3 has 15 residues. Germline assignment: CDR1 LGHDT and CDR2 YNNKEL (reference sequence). CDR3 protein: CASSRVSGLNTEAFF. The CDR3 DNA follows: TGTGCCAGCAGCCGGGTCTCGGGGTTGAACACTGAAGCTTTCTTT.

A few counts support this clonotype. J is TRBJ1-1 and V is TRBV29-1; 12 positions match TRBD1. Germline loops: CDR1 SQVTM, CDR2 ANQGSEA. Unmatched junction bases numbered 7, after V lost 7 bases and J lost 1 base. CDR3 length equals 15 residues. CDR3 sequence reads: CSAGGTGGPNTEAFF. Here the CDR3 DNA reads TGCAGCGCGGGGGGGACAGGGGGCCCGAACACTGAAGCTTTCTTT.

This clonotype came up a few times. The gene calls are TRBV9 and TRBJ2-7; 9 bases are a match to TRBD1. From germline, CDR1 is SGDLS and CDR2 YYNGEE. Losses at the gene ends were 5 bases for V and 3 bases for J; bases not matched to a gene: 9. The CDR3 contains 15 residues. In nucleotides, the CDR3 is TGTGCCAGCAGTACTTCCCCGGGACAGGGCTACGAGCAGTACTTC. Protein: CASSTSPGQGYEQYF.

The rearrangement uses TRBV11-1 and TRBJ2-2, with a possible D match to TRBD2 (5 bases). CDR3 length: 12 amino acids. Trimming took 5 bases from V and 4 from J, leaving 5 bases between them. CDR1 and CDR2 from the germline V gene are SGHAT and FQDESV (reference sequence). The CDR3 is CASSRGTGELFF. In DNA, the CDR3 is TGTGCCAGCAGCCGGGGCACCGGGGAGCTGTTTTTT.

This clonotype was seen only a few times. This chain joins TRBV24-1 and TRBJ2-1, with D perhaps matching TRBD1 or TRBD2 (6 bases each). The CDR3 is 18 residues long. Germline V gene data show CDR1 as KGHDR and CDR2 as SFDVKD. V dropped 3 bases and J dropped 1 base, with 18 bases sitting between them. The CDR3 protein is CATSDATGWGGSYNEQFF. The CDR3 DNA follows: TGTGCCACCAGTGATGCGACAGGTTGGGGAGGATCCTACAATGAGCAGTTCTTC.

The V gene is TRBV7-2, the J gene TRBJ2-7; 7 bases are shared with TRBD2. CDR3 size: 14 residues. Trimming removed 3 bases from V and 7 bases from J; junction bases left unmatched: 9. CDR1 and CDR2 (germline): SGHTA, FQGNSA. CDR3 loop: CASSFGGPAGEQYF. For the CDR3, the DNA is TGTGCCAGCAGCTTCGGTGGGCCAGCGGGAGAGCAGTACTTC.

This clonotype was seen a few times. The V and J genes are TRBV28 and TRBJ2-2; D is undetermined. Germline lookup yields CDR1 MDHEN and CDR2 SYDVKM. The CDR3 has 15 residues. V lost 6 bases and J lost 4, with 15 bases in between. The CDR3 is CASSPLGPATGELFF. Here the CDR3 DNA reads TGTGCCAGCAGCCCGTTAGGGCCAGCCACCGGGGAGCTGTTTTTT. Filled out from reference TRBV28 and TRBJ2-2, the complete variable domain reads DVKVTQSSRYLVKRTGEKVFLECVQDMDHENMFWYRQDPGLGLRLIYFSYDVKMKEKGDIPEGYSVSREKKERFSLILESASTNQTSMYLCASSPLGPATGELFFGEGSRLTVL.

The chain uses TRBV18 and TRBJ2-1; unclear D gene. CDR3 length: 12 residues. Per germline, CDR1 KGHSH and CDR2 LQKENI. The V and J ends lost 7 bases and 5 bases respectively, with 9 bases between them. The CDR3 region is CASCAINNEQFF. CDR3 in DNA: TGTGCCAGCTGTGCCATAAACAATGAGCAGTTCTTC.

This clonotype has just a few counts. The chain links TRBV18 to TRBJ2-2; D gene uncertain. The CDR3 spans 13 residues. V dropped 5 bases and J dropped 3 bases, with 7 bases sitting between them. Germline V gene data show CDR1 as KGHSH and CDR2 as LQKENI. The CDR3 reads CASSSVDTGELFF. The CDR3 coding sequence is TGTGCCAGCTCATCGGTGGACACCGGGGAGCTGTTTTTT.

The rearrangement links TRBV9 to TRBJ2-1; TRBD1 aligns across 9 bases. V was clipped by 3 bases and J by 6 bases; unmatched bases: 7. CDR3 length: 15 residues. Germline V gene sequence: CDR1 SGDLS, CDR2 YYNGEE. The DNA for the CDR3 is TGTGCCAGCAGCGGGCGGGACAGGGCGAGCAATGAGCAGTTCTTC. Translation gives CASSGRDRASNEQFF.

The chain has TRBV4-1 and TRBJ1-5; D perhaps matches TRBD1 (5 bases). The CDR3 length is 16 residues. Germline CDR1 and CDR2: MGHRA and YSYEKL. Trimming cost V 0 bases and J 4 bases, with 13 bases left between them. Here the CDR3 DNA reads TGCGCCAGCAGCCAAGATCGAGGTTGGGGGAATCAGCCCCAGCATTTT. It yields the protein CASSQDRGWGNQPQHF.

This clonotype was counted only a few times. The CDR3 is CASEGQGDGGTEAFF. The CDR3 nucleotides read TGTGCCAGCGAGGGACAGGGGGATGGTGGGACTGAAGCTTTCTTT. The rearrangement uses TRBV3-1 and TRBJ1-1; 11 bases align to TRBD1. V shed 8 bases, J shed 5 bases, and the junction held 10 bases outside the gene matches. CDR1 and CDR2 (germline): LGHDT, YNNKEL (reference sequence). The CDR3 consists of 15 residues.

The table lists this clonotype with a few counts. The rearrangement joins TRBV10-3 to TRBJ1-4, with TRBD1 matching over 9 bases. CDR1 and CDR2 (germline): ENHRY, SYGVKD. The CDR3 sequence is 15 residues long. After removal of 8 bases from V and 7 bases from J, the junction contained 11 bases not matched to a gene. CDR3: CAIGGQGQGGEKLFF. DNA for the CDR3: TGTGCCATCGGGGGACAGGGCCAGGGAGGTGAAAAACTGTTTTTT.

This chain connects TRBV7-3 to TRBJ2-3; 12 bases agree with TRBD2. Germline lookup yields CDR1 SGHTA and CDR2 FQGTGA. This CDR3 comprises 17 residues. Trimming took 4 bases from V and 4 from J; bases not matched to a gene: 9. The CDR3 DNA is TGTGCCAGCAGCTCCAGGACTAGCGGGACGGGCCCAGATACGCAGTATTTT. Translation: CASSSRTSGTGPDTQYF.

Points on this clonotype: One end of the junction fails to match germline, which may point to a read error. This rearrangement joins TRBV6-5 to TRBJ2-2, with D perhaps matching TRBD1 or TRBD2 (5 bases each). CDR3 length: 17 residues. The germline gives CDR1 MNHEY, CDR2 SVGAGI. CDR3 sequence reads: CASSYPPGRANTGVLFF. CDR3 bases: TGTGCCAGCAGTTACCCGCCGGGACGGGCGAACACCGGGGTGCTGTTTTTT.

The sample holds a few counts of this clonotype. The chain joins TRBV20-1 to TRBJ1-4; possibly TRBD1 for D (6 bases). The V end was cut by 5 bases, the J end by 3 bases, with 13 bases between. The CDR3 spans 14 residues. The germline V gene has CDR1 DFQATT and CDR2 SNEGSKA (reference sequence). CDR3 nucleotide sequence: TGCAGTGCTGGCAGGGGTTTGGCTAATGAAAAACTGTTTTTT. This translates into CSAGRGLANEKLFF.

The chain couples TRBV28 to TRBJ2-1; 8 bases agree with TRBD2. J gave up 1 base and V 6 bases, and 2 bases lay outside the gene matches. The germline CDR1 and CDR2 sequences are MDHEN and SYDVKM. The CDR3 is 14 amino acids. The CDR3, as DNA: TGTGCCAGCAGAGCGGGAGTGTCCTACAATGAGCAGTTCTTC. Residues: CASRAGVSYNEQFF.

This clonotype was observed a handful of times. The V and J genes are TRBV5-1 and TRBJ2-3; TRBD1 aligns across 7 bases. The CDR3 length is 14 residues. The germline V gene encodes CDR1 SGHRS and CDR2 YFSETQ. J was trimmed by 5 bases and V by 0 bases; bases with no gene match: 3. The CDR3 loop is CASSLGGGEDTQYF. The CDR3 DNA is TGCGCCAGCAGCTTGGGAGGGGGCGAAGATACGCAGTATTTT.

This clonotype has a handful of counts. V and J are TRBV28 and TRBJ2-1, with TRBD1 matching over 12 bases. The CDR3 consists of 15 residues. The V gene's germline CDR1 is MDHEN and CDR2 SYDVKM. Trimming cost V 7 bases and J 8 bases; bases outside gene matches: 9. This CDR3 is CASTAGTGGRDEQFF. The CDR3 coding sequence is TGTGCCAGCACTGCCGGGACAGGGGGCAGAGATGAGCAGTTCTTC.

The gene calls are TRBV30 and TRBJ1-1; D unresolved. The CDR3 contains 10 residues. V was clipped by 2 bases and J by 7 bases, with 5 bases between them. CDR1 GTSNPN and CDR2 SVGIG come from the germline V gene (reference sequence). The CDR3 nucleotides read TGTGCCTGGAGTACAGATGAAGCTTTCTTT. This gives the protein CAWSTDEAFF.

The chain recombines TRBV28 with TRBJ1-2, with TRBD1 matching 7 bases. Trimming cost V 10 bases and J 5 bases; bases outside gene matches: 16. From germline, CDR1 is MDHEN and CDR2 SYDVKM. The CDR3 has 15 residues. In DNA form, the CDR3 reads TGTGCCACGAGGGGAGGGGGCATTCGGGGATATGGCTACACCTTC. The encoded protein is CATRGGGIRGYGYTF.

Only a few counts were recorded for this clonotype. CDR3 bases: TGTGCCAGCAGCCAAGAGAGGCCAACTTATAACTATGGCTACACCTTC. This gives the protein CASSQERPTYNYGYTF. V is TRBV14 and J is TRBJ1-2; D remains unclear. Per germline, CDR1 SGHDN and CDR2 FVKESK. With 0 bases removed from V and 1 base from J, the gap between germline ends came to 12 bases. The CDR3 runs to 16 residues.

This clonotype came up many times. V and J are TRBV3-1 and TRBJ2-3, with 7 bases lining up with TRBD1. The junction had 9 bases not matched to a gene; V was cut back by 1 base and J by 8 bases. The germline CDR1 and CDR2 sequences are LGHDT and YNNKEL (reference sequence). The CDR3 is 15 amino acids. DNA of the CDR3: TGTGCCAGCAGCCAAGGGACAGGCCCTAAAGCTACGCAGTATTTT. Translation: CASSQGTGPKATQYF.

The rearrangement links TRBV5-6 to TRBJ2-4; possible D gene TRBD2, 5 bases. Looked up from germline, CDR1 is SGHDT and CDR2 is YYEEEE. The V and J ends lost 1 base and 2 bases respectively, with 7 bases between them. This CDR3 spans 14 amino acids. CDR3 DNA sequence: TGTGCCAGCAGCTTGAGGAGGACCAAAAACATTCAGTACTTC. As protein: CASSLRRTKNIQYF.

This clonotype came up many times. The rearrangement uses TRBV5-1 and TRBJ2-3, with D maybe TRBD1 (5 bases). Trimming shortened V by 0 bases and J by 3 bases, and 8 bases separated the two germline ends. Germline loops: CDR1 SGHRS, CDR2 YFSETQ. The CDR3 contains 14 residues. CDR3 protein: CASSLVAGTDTQYF. The CDR3 DNA reads TGCGCCAGCAGCTTGGTGGCAGGGACAGATACGCAGTATTTT.

This clonotype appeared a few times. V gene TRBV4-2 combines with J gene TRBJ2-3, with 11 bases lining up with TRBD2. The CDR3 has 17 residues. CDR1 and CDR2 from the germline V gene are LGHNA and YNFKEQ. The ends lost 0 bases at V and 8 bases at J; junction bases unmatched: 10. The CDR3 DNA is TGTGCCAGCAGCCAAGATCTACTAGCGGGAGTAGTAGTTACGCAGTATTTT. Protein product: CASSQDLLAGVVVTQYF.

This rearrangement joins TRBV6-5 to TRBJ1-1; a weak D match, TRBD1 (5 bases). Germline lookup yields CDR1 MNHEY and CDR2 SVGAGI. This CDR3 comprises 15 residues. V shed 2 bases and J shed 0 bases, with 10 bases lying between them. CDR3 bases: TGTGCCAGCAGTTACAGGGGTATTGTGAACACTGAAGCTTTCTTT. Protein sequence: CASSYRGIVNTEAFF.